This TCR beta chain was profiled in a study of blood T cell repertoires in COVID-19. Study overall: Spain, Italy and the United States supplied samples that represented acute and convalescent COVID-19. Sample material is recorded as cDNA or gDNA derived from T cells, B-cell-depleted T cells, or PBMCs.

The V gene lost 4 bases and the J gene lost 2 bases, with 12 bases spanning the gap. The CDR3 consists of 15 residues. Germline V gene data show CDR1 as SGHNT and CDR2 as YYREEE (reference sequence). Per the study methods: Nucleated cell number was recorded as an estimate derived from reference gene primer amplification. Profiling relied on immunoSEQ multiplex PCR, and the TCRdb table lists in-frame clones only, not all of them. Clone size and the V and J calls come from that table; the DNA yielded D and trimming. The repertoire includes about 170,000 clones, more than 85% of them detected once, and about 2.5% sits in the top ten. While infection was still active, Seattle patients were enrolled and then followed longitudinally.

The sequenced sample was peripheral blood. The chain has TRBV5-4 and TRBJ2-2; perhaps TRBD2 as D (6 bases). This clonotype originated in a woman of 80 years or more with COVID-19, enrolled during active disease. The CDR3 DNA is TGTGCCAGCAGCCCGGAGACTAGAAACACCGGGGAGCTGTTTTTT. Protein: CASSPETRNTGELFF. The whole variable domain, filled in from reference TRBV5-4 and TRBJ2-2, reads ETGVTQSPTHLIKTRGQQVTLRCSSQSGHNTVSWYQQALGQGPQFIFQYYREEENGRGNFPPRFSGLQFPNYSSELNVNALELDDSALYLCASSPETRNTGELFFGEGSRLTVL.